The 19 T cell receptor beta chains below all came from one sample that was sequenced in a study of T cell repertoires in cytomegalovirus infection. Each CDR3 protein is one row after TCRdb ran MiXCR on the reads. The repertoire holds about 490,000 distinct CDR3 sequences, about 11% seen once, with 10% in the top ten. Sequencing was performed on PBMCs. These receptor sequences come from a human donor in good health (CMV status not recorded). Some clones in this sample may be carry-over from other donors' samples.

This clonotype was counted many times. This chain joins TRBV5-4 and TRBJ2-3; D call uncertain. Germline V gives CDR1 SGHNT, CDR2 YYREEE (reference sequence). V was cut by 6 bases and J by 0 bases, with 8 bases left in between. CDR3 length equals 13 residues. The chain's CDR3 is CASMAPSTDTQYF. The CDR3 DNA is TGTGCCAGCATGGCGCCTAGCACAGATACGCAGTATTTT.

This clonotype occurred a few times. The chain couples TRBV19 to TRBJ1-6; 7 bases are shared with TRBD1. V shed 5 bases and J 11 bases; nucleotides not matched to a gene: 12. Germline-derived CDR1 and CDR2 are LNHDA and SQIVND (reference sequence). The CDR3 spans 15 residues. The DNA of the CDR3 is TGTGCCAGTAGTTCTCGGACAGGTCGAGGAGCACCCCTCCACTTT. It specifies CASSSRTGRGAPLHF.

This clonotype was detected ten times or more. The chain is built from TRBV7-9 and TRBJ2-7; D is unresolved. The germline gives CDR1 SEHNR, CDR2 FQNEAQ (reference sequence). V was trimmed by 1 base and J by 3 bases, leaving 13 bases between them. CDR3 length: 15 residues. The CDR3 DNA follows: TGTGCCAGCAGCTTAGTGTTGCACCCGTACTACGAGCAGTACTTC. This encodes CASSLVLHPYYEQYF.

Many counts were recorded for this clonotype. The V call is TRBV5-4, the J call TRBJ2-1; D not certain. The germline gives CDR1 SGHNT, CDR2 YYREEE (reference sequence). The CDR3 totals 16 residues. V lost 1 base, J lost 7 bases, and 18 bases lay in between. The CDR3 DNA reads as TGTGCCAGCAGCTTGAACGGGCGTGGTCTTGGGAATGAGCAGTTCTTC. This gives the protein CASSLNGRGLGNEQFF.

This clonotype appeared many times. This chain links TRBV10-3 with TRBJ2-3; D is possibly TRBD2 (6 bases). Germline V gene sequence: CDR1 ENHRY, CDR2 SYGVKD. V lost 6 bases to trimming and J lost 4 bases, with 14 bases between them. This CDR3 has 14 amino acids. This CDR3 is CAIRASVDADTQYF. The CDR3 DNA reads as TGTGCCATCAGGGCTAGCGTGGACGCAGATACGCAGTATTTT.

This clonotype was detected a few times. This rearrangement joins TRBV19 to TRBJ2-1, with D perhaps given as TRBD1 or TRBD2 (6 bases each). The V and J ends lost 4 bases and 9 bases respectively, with 16 bases between them. The V gene's germline CDR1 is LNHDA and CDR2 SQIVND (reference sequence). The CDR3 length is 14 residues. DNA of the CDR3: TGTGCCAGTAGTAGTCTAGCGTTAGGGGGTGAGCAGTTCTTC. Amino acid sequence: CASSSLALGGEQFF.

This clonotype was seen many times. V usage is TRBV7-8 and J usage is TRBJ2-7, with TRBD2 as a possible D gene (5 bases). Trimming removed 6 bases at V and 2 bases at J, with 14 bases between. This CDR3 region has 14 residues. CDR1 and CDR2 from the germline V gene are SGHVS and FQNEAQ. The CDR3 bases are TGTGCCAGCAGAGTGAGAGGAGGAGCCTACGAGCAGTACTTC. As protein: CASRVRGGAYEQYF.

This clonotype was detected many times. The J gene is TRBJ1-1, the V gene TRBV12-3 or TRBV12-4; 7 bases are shared with TRBD1. This CDR3 is 14 amino acids long. Trimming took 7 bases from V and 1 from J; bases not matched to a gene: 6. The CDR3 bases are TGTGCCAGCACCCCCCGGACAGGGAACACTGAAGCTTTCTTT. Amino acid sequence: CASTPRTGNTEAFF.

This clonotype has more than one count but fewer than ten. The chain is built from TRBV20-1 and TRBJ2-1, with 9 bases identical to TRBD2. V trimming: 3 bases; J trimming: 0 bases; junction bases outside the gene matches: 3. CDR1 DFQATT and CDR2 SNEGSKA come from the germline V gene (reference sequence). The CDR3 runs to 15 residues. In DNA, the CDR3 is TGCAGTGCTAGCGAAGCGGGAGGCTCCTACAATGAGCAGTTCTTC. Protein product: CSASEAGGSYNEQFF.

This clonotype appeared a single time. The junction departs from the called germline gene at one end, perhaps through a read error. V usage is TRBV20-1 and J usage is TRBJ2-5; the match to TRBD2 covers 7 bases. CDR3 length equals 16 residues. Germline-derived CDR1 and CDR2 are DFQATT and SNEGSKA (reference sequence). As DNA, the CDR3 is TGCAGTGCTAGAAGGAGCGGGACGTCTCCGGGAGAGACCGAGTACTTC. This gives the protein CSARRSGTSPGETEYF.

This clonotype has more than one count but fewer than ten. This rearrangement joins TRBV18 to TRBJ2-7; 11 bases map to TRBD1. The V gene's germline CDR1 is KGHSH and CDR2 LQKENI. Trimming cost V 3 bases and J 6 bases; bases outside gene matches: 4. The CDR3 has 14 residues. CDR3 sequence (DNA): TGTGCCAGCTCACCCACCGGGACAGGGGGCGAGCAGTACTTC. It encodes CASSPTGTGGEQYF.

About this clonotype itself: A much larger clonotype is one base distant, so this may be a read error. The chain has TRBV6-6 and TRBJ1-5; D is unclear. The CDR3 runs to 15 residues. The germline V gene encodes CDR1 MNHNY and CDR2 SVGAGI (reference sequence). Deletions cut 0 bases from V and 7 bases from J, with 13 bases between. CDR3 residues: CASSYSDNPRQPQHF. The CDR3 coding sequence is TGTGCCAGCAGTTACTCCGACAATCCAAGGCAGCCCCAGCATTTT.

V is TRBV27 and J is TRBJ2-4; D remains ambiguous. The germline CDR1 and CDR2 sequences are MNHEY and SMNVEV (reference sequence). Trimming stripped 4 bases from V and 0 bases from J, with 19 bases between. The CDR3 is 18 amino acids. CDR3 coding DNA: TGTGCCAGCAGTTCCGCCAGTGGTAGGAGACTAGCCAAAAACATTCAGTACTTC. Translated: CASSSASGRRLAKNIQYF.

This clonotype was seen repeatedly, ten times or more. This rearrangement joins TRBV7-9 to TRBJ1-5, with D hard to call. This CDR3 is 13 amino acids long. Trimming stripped 7 bases from V and 5 bases from J, with 12 bases between. Per the germline V gene, CDR1 is SEHNR and CDR2 is FQNEAQ (reference sequence). The CDR3 loop is CASKGGTDQPQHF. The DNA of the CDR3 is TGTGCCAGCAAGGGAGGTACCGATCAGCCCCAGCATTTT. Complete variable domain (other parts from reference TRBV7-9 and TRBJ1-5): DTGVSQNPRHKITKRGQNVTFRCDPISEHNRLYWYRQTLGQGPEFLTYFQNEAQLEKSRLLSDRFSAERPKGSFSTLEIQRTEQGDSAMYLCASKGGTDQPQHFGDGTRLSIL.

This clonotype was counted at least ten times. This sequence joins TRBV7-9 and TRBJ2-2; D might be TRBD2 (6 bases). V lost 1 base and J 2 bases, leaving 11 bases between the germline ends. This CDR3 is 16 amino acids long. CDR1 is SEHNR and CDR2 is FQNEAQ in the germline V gene (reference sequence). The CDR3 DNA sequence: TGTGCCAGCAGCTTAGTGGTCGGGAGCAACACCGGGGAGCTGTTTTTT. Its translation: CASSLVVGSNTGELFF.

This clonotype was seen more than once but under ten times. The chain carries TRBV18 and TRBJ1-2; 10 nucleotides line up with TRBD1. Germline trimming cut 3 bases from V and 6 bases from J; bases unmatched to any gene: 13. Per the germline V gene, CDR1 is KGHSH and CDR2 is LQKENI. The CDR3 is 17 residues long. The CDR3 nucleotides read TGTGCCAGCTCACCTACCGCCGGGACAGGGGACAGGAATGGCTACACCTTC. Its translation: CASSPTAGTGDRNGYTF.

This clonotype appeared many times. The chain joins TRBV7-2 to TRBJ1-1, with TRBD1 matching over 9 bases. The CDR3 extends over 15 amino acids. From germline, CDR1 is SGHTA and CDR2 FQGNSA. V lost 5 bases to trimming and J lost 7 bases; unmatched junction nucleotides: 11. The CDR3 reads CASSRSTGGNHEAFF. Here the CDR3 DNA reads TGTGCCAGCAGCCGTTCGACAGGGGGAAACCATGAAGCTTTCTTT.

This clonotype was recorded at least ten times. The rearrangement links TRBV7-9 to TRBJ1-1, with TRBD1 as a possible D gene (6 bases). Per germline, CDR1 SEHNR and CDR2 FQNEAQ (reference sequence). V lost 8 bases and J 5 bases, leaving 15 bases between the germline ends. The CDR3 has 13 residues. CDR3: CASGRQAGTEAFF. CDR3 nucleotide sequence: TGTGCCAGCGGTCGACAGGCGGGAACTGAAGCTTTCTTT. Full variable domain (missing parts from reference TRBV7-9 and TRBJ1-1): DTGVSQNPRHKITKRGQNVTFRCDPISEHNRLYWYRQTLGQGPEFLTYFQNEAQLEKSRLLSDRFSAERPKGSFSTLEIQRTEQGDSAMYLCASGRQAGTEAFFGQGTRLTVV.

Ten or more counts support this clonotype. This chain connects TRBV10-3 to TRBJ2-1; 7 bases map to TRBD2. CDR1 is ENHRY, CDR2 SYGVKD, per germline. The CDR3 is 16 amino acids. J gave up 0 bases and V 6 bases, and 8 bases lay outside the gene matches. For the CDR3, the DNA is TGTGCCATCAGCCTGGGACTACCTAGCTCCTACAATGAGCAGTTCTTC. Translated, it gives CAISLGLPSSYNEQFF.